Sequencing of this TCR beta chain was carried out in a study of breast tumors, draining lymph nodes, adjacent tissues. Study outcomes and limitations: Luminal-like breast cancer showed significantly higher tumor–nontumor repertoire similarity than basal-like. Tumor repertoires ranked between lymph nodes and nontumor tissue in diversity, with V and J gene preferences. That most tumor T cells come from lymph nodes remained unproven.

Germline V lookup: CDR1 DFQATT, CDR2 SNEGSKA (reference sequence). The CDR3 is 15 amino acids. V shed 5 bases and J 7 bases; nucleotides not matched to a gene: 9. A note on this clonotype: Antigen unknown.

TCRdb itself ran the multiplex PCR reads through MiXCR, one entry per CDR3 protein. Of over 60,000 distinct CDR3 sequences in the sample, around three fifths were seen once. The sequencing input was breast tumor tissue. The receptor comes from a female donor with breast cancer. Some clones in this sample may be carry-over from other donors' samples. The chain is built from TRBV20-1 and TRBJ1-4; 11 nucleotides align to TRBD1. CDR3 residues: CSALGTGGDGEKLFF. In nucleotides, the CDR3 is TGCAGTGCTCTCGGGACAGGGGGGGACGGTGAAAAACTGTTTTTT.